The TCR beta chain under discussion was sequenced for a study of cytomegalovirus exposure and HLA in healthy donors. Study results and caveats: The classifier reportedly diagnosed cytomegalovirus status with high specificity and sensitivity.

Concerning this clone itself: What it recognizes is unknown.

The germline V gene has CDR1 SGDLS and CDR2 YYNGEE. This CDR3 has 13 amino acids. Trimming took off 0 bases at V and 7 bases at J, with 7 bases between the two ends. PCR used 60 Vbeta primers and 13 Jbeta primers. Assay used: immunoSEQ multiplex PCR; TCRdb lists only in-frame clones, some missing. Altogether about 150,000 clones are present, 80% to 85% being singletons, with the ten largest covering around 2%. The receptor's source is a man aged 18 to 29 in good health and CMV-seronegative. The chain joins TRBV9 to TRBJ2-2; D is ambiguous. The sample consisted of PBMCs. CDR3 DNA sequence: TGTGCCAGCAGCGTAGGGCCGGGCGGGGAGCTGTTTTTT. The encoded protein is CASSVGPGGELFF.